This entry lists 28 T cell receptor beta chains sequenced from one sample in a study of T cells expressing NK-cell markers. TCRdb reprocessed the 5' RACE reads, with one entry per CDR3 protein and no DNA. The table for this sample gives 400,000 to 550,000 distinct CDR3 sequences. What was sequenced was blood T cells: a sorted CD56 or NKG2C T cell subset, CD4+ or CD8+ T cells, or bulk PBMC T cells (not recorded which). The receptors come from a woman between 18 and 75 years old in good health.

The CDR3 sequence is CASSLGGVLGTEAFF. J is TRBJ1-1 and V is TRBV7-9. The CDR3 sequence is 15 residues long. Germline loops: CDR1 SEHNR, CDR2 FQNEAQ (reference sequence).

This rearrangement joins TRBV5-1 to TRBJ1-4. Germline V gene lookup returns CDR1 SGHRS and CDR2 YFSETQ. The CDR3 loop spans 12 amino acids. CDR3 in amino acids: CASSLDGEKLFF.

This rearrangement joins TRBV5-4 to TRBJ2-5; TCRdb lists TRBD1, though no DNA is available to test this call. CDR3 length: 15 amino acids. The germline V gene has CDR1 SGHNT and CDR2 YYREEE (reference sequence). CDR3 amino acids: CASSLKGGQGETQYF.

This chain joins TRBV5-1 and TRBJ2-2; TCRdb designates TRBD2, a call that cannot be tested without DNA. The CDR3 has 18 residues. CDR1 is SGHRS, CDR2 YFSETQ, per germline. This chain's CDR3 is CASSLDTSSGGRSGELFF.

The chain links TRBV19 to TRBJ2-7. The CDR3 runs 12 residues. Germline V gene data show CDR1 as LNHDA and CDR2 as SQIVND (reference sequence). The chain's CDR3 is CASTSYEGEQYF.

This chain joins TRBV20-1 and TRBJ1-5; TCRdb's D call of TRBD1 is untestable without DNA. This CDR3 has 15 residues. Germline V CDR1 and CDR2: DFQATT, SNEGSKA (reference sequence). CDR3 residues: CSARGTVLSNQPQHF.

The chain joins TRBV4-2 to TRBJ2-2; TCRdb's D call, TRBD1, is unchecked because there is no DNA. CDR3 size: 15 residues. The V gene's germline CDR1 is LGHNA and CDR2 YNFKEQ. The CDR3 reads CASSQDQGRTGELFF.

The V and J genes are TRBV7-6 and TRBJ2-7. Germline lookup yields CDR1 SGHVS and CDR2 FNYEAQ. The CDR3 is 12 residues long. CDR3 protein: CASSRNQYEQYF.

V usage is TRBV20-1 and J usage is TRBJ1-5; TCRdb reports TRBD1, a call that lacks DNA to check it against. CDR1 and CDR2 (germline): DFQATT, SNEGSKA (reference sequence). CDR3 size: 15 residues. This CDR3 is CSALRTSGGNQPQHF.

The V and J genes are TRBV11-2 and TRBJ2-5; TCRdb reports TRBD1, a call that lacks DNA to check it against. The CDR3 consists of 16 residues. Looked up from germline, CDR1 is SGHAT and CDR2 is FQNNGV. The CDR3 loop reads CASSFMAGAFQETQYF.

The gene calls are TRBV12-3 or TRBV12-4 and TRBJ1-4; TCRdb returns TRBD1, unconfirmable since there is no DNA. The CDR3 has 13 amino acids. This CDR3 is CASAGQGARKLFF.

The rearrangement uses TRBV28 and TRBJ1-5. Per the germline V gene, CDR1 is MDHEN and CDR2 is SYDVKM. The CDR3 contains 16 residues. The CDR3 reads CASSLPSEKDNQPQHF.

The chain is built from TRBV28 and TRBJ2-3; TCRdb's assignment of TRBD1 cannot be checked, as there is no DNA. Germline CDR1 and CDR2: MDHEN and SYDVKM. The CDR3 loop spans 17 amino acids. CDR3 amino acids: CASSWGATAAGTDTQYF.

This sequence joins TRBV7-2 and TRBJ2-1; TCRdb lists TRBD1, though no DNA is available to test this call. Germline V CDR1 and CDR2: SGHTA, FQGNSA. There are 14 residues in the CDR3. Here the CDR3 reads CASSLYPVGDEQFF.

V and J are TRBV5-4 and TRBJ1-1. The CDR3 consists of 14 residues. Germline V gene lookup returns CDR1 SGHNT and CDR2 YYREEE (reference sequence). The CDR3 sequence is CASSLTVLNTEAFF.

The V and J genes are TRBV27 and TRBJ1-5; the D call from TCRdb, TRBD1, cannot be confirmed without DNA. This CDR3 has 14 amino acids. The germline V gene encodes CDR1 MNHEY and CDR2 SMNVEV (reference sequence). The chain's CDR3 is CASSLRGFNQPQHF.

This chain links TRBV7-9 with TRBJ2-3; the D gene TCRdb calls, TRBD1, cannot be checked with no DNA. The V gene's germline CDR1 is SEHNR and CDR2 FQNEAQ (reference sequence). This CDR3 has 16 amino acids. The CDR3: CASSPSDRIQGDTQYF.

V and J are TRBV20-1 and TRBJ2-7; TCRdb proposes TRBD1, but this gene call is untestable without DNA. Per the germline V gene, CDR1 is DFQATT and CDR2 is SNEGSKA (reference sequence). The CDR3 totals 12 residues. The CDR3 reads CSADSSQNEQYF.

This chain uses TRBV5-1 with TRBJ2-3; TCRdb indicates TRBD2, and absent DNA this call remains unverified. The germline V gene encodes CDR1 SGHRS and CDR2 YFSETQ. CDR3 length equals 16 residues. Here the CDR3 reads CASGMPGLAFSDTQYF.

This rearrangement joins TRBV12-3 or TRBV12-4 to TRBJ2-5; TCRdb reports TRBD1, a call that lacks DNA to check it against. This CDR3 is 17 amino acids long. CDR3 amino acids: CASSIRGTRGSQETQYF.

The chain employs TRBV20-1 and TRBJ2-7. This CDR3 is 14 amino acids long. Germline CDR1 and CDR2: DFQATT and SNEGSKA (reference sequence). The CDR3 protein is CSATGRQITYEQYF.

CDR3 residues: CASSLLAGINEQFF. The J gene is TRBJ2-1, the V gene TRBV12-3 or TRBV12-4; lacking DNA, the TRBD2 call made by TCRdb goes unchecked. CDR3 length equals 14 residues.

The chain couples TRBV9 to TRBJ2-5; absent DNA, TCRdb's TRBD1 call cannot be checked. The CDR3 runs to 13 residues. Per the germline V gene, CDR1 is SGDLS and CDR2 is YYNGEE. The chain's CDR3 is CASGSGPQETQYF.

The gene calls are TRBV20-1 and TRBJ2-2; checking the TCRdb D call of TRBD1 is not possible without DNA. This CDR3 is 14 amino acids long. Germline V gene lookup returns CDR1 DFQATT and CDR2 SNEGSKA (reference sequence). CDR3 residues: CSASPGTQTGELFF.

The chain joins TRBV7-2 to TRBJ2-7; TCRdb lists TRBD2, though no DNA is available to test this call. CDR3 length equals 16 residues. Germline V lookup: CDR1 SGHTA, CDR2 FQGNSA. CDR3 amino acids: CASSLTTGLGTYEQYF.

V usage is TRBV10-3 and J usage is TRBJ1-2; TCRdb indicates TRBD1, and absent DNA this call remains unverified. The germline V gene encodes CDR1 ENHRY and CDR2 SYGVKD. The CDR3 runs to 13 residues. This CDR3 reads CAIMGGEGGGYTF.

V is TRBV4-3 and J is TRBJ1-5. Germline CDR1 reads LGHNA; CDR2 reads YSLEER. This CDR3 has 13 amino acids. The CDR3 spells CASSPDRSQPQHF.

The chain uses TRBV7-8 and TRBJ2-7; TCRdb selects TRBD1, and the lack of DNA leaves this call unchecked. Germline-derived CDR1 and CDR2 are SGHVS and FQNEAQ. The CDR3 spans 16 residues. CDR3 loop: CASSLVRGQTPYEQYF.